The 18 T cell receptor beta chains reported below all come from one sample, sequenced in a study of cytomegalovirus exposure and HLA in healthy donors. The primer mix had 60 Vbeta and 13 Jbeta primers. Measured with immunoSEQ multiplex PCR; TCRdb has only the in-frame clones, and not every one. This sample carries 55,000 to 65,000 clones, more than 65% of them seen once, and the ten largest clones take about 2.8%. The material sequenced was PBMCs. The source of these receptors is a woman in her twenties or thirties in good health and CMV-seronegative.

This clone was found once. The CDR3 DNA reads TGTGCCAGCAGCCTGTGGACAGGGCAGGCTGAAGCTTTCTTT. Its translation: CASSLWTGQAEAFF. The V and J genes are TRBV11-3 and TRBJ1-1; 8 bases are shared with TRBD1. Per germline, CDR1 SGHNT and CDR2 YENEEA. V shed 5 bases and J 6 bases; nucleotides not matched to a gene: 8. The CDR3 totals 14 residues. Together with reference TRBV11-3 and TRBJ1-1, the CDR3 gives the full variable domain: EAGVVQSPRYKIIEKKQPVAFWCNPISGHNTLYWYLQNLGQGPELLIRYENEEAVDDSQLPKDRFSAERLKGVDSTLKIQPAELGDSAVYLCASSLWTGQAEAFFGQGTRLTVV.

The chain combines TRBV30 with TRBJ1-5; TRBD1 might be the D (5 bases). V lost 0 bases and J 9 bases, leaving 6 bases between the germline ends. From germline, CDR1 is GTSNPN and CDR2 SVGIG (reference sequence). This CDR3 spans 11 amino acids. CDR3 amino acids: CAWSVGGPQHF. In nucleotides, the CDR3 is TGTGCCTGGAGTGTCGGGGGGCCCCAGCATTTT.

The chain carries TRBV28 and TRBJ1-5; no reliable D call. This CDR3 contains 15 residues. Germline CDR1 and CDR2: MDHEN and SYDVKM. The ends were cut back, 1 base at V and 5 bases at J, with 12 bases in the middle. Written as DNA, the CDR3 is TGTGCCAGCAGTTTATTGGACGGGAACCATCAGCCCCAGCATTTT. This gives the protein CASSLLDGNHQPQHF.

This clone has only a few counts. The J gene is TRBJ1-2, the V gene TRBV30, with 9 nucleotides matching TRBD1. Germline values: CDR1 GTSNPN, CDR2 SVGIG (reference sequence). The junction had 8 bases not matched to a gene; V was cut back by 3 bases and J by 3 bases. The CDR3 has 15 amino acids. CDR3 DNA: TGTGCCTGGAGCCTTCCTGGACAGGGGTACTATGGCTACACCTTC. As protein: CAWSLPGQGYYGYTF.

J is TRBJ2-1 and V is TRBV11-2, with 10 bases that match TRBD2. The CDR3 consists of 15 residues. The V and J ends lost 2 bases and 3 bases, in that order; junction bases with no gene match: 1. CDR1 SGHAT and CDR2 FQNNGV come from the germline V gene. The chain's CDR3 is CASSLLAGDYNEQFF. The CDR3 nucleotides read TGTGCCAGCAGCTTACTAGCGGGGGACTACAATGAGCAGTTCTTC.

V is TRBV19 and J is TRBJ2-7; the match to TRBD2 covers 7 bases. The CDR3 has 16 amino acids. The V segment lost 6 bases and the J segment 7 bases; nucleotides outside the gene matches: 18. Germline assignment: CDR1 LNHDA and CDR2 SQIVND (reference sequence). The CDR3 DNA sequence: TGTGCCAGTAGACCTCGAGGGAGCGGGAACTTGGGGGAGCAGTACTTC. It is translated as CASRPRGSGNLGEQYF.

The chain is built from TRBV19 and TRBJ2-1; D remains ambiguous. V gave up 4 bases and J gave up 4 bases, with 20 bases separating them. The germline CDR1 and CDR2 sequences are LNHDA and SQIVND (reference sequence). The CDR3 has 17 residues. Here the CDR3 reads CASSTTPLASSYNEQFF. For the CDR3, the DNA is TGTGCCAGTAGTACCACCCCGTTAGCAAGCTCTTACAATGAGCAGTTCTTC.

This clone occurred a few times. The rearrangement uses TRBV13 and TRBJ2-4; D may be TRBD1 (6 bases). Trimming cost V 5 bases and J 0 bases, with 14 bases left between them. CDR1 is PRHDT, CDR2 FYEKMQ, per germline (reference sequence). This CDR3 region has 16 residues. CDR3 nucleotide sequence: TGTGCCAGCAGCGATACAGGGAGCGAAGCCAAAAACATTCAGTACTTC. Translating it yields CASSDTGSEAKNIQYF.

DNA for the CDR3: TGTGCCAGCAGTCGGACACACGAGCAGTACTTC. Translated, it gives CASSRTHEQYF. This sequence joins TRBV25-1 and TRBJ2-7, with TRBD1 as a possible D gene (5 bases). Germline loops: CDR1 MGHDK, CDR2 SYGVNS. Trimming cost V 5 bases and J 5 bases, with 7 bases left between them. The CDR3 consists of 11 residues.

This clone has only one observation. In DNA form, the CDR3 reads TGTGCCAGCAGCCAATCGAGGACAGCCGTTCCGACTCCCCTCCACTTT. It encodes CASSQSRTAVPTPLHF. V usage is TRBV7-2 and J usage is TRBJ1-6; D is possibly TRBD1 (6 bases). The CDR3 has 16 amino acids. Trimming pared 5 bases from V and 13 bases from J, leaving 24 bases between. Germline CDR1 SGHTA, CDR2 FQGNSA.

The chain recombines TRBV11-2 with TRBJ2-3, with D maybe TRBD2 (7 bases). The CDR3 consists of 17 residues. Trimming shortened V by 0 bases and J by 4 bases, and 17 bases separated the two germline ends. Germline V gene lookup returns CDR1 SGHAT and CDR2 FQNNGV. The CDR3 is CASSLDFRGAGSDTQYF. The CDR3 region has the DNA TGTGCCAGCAGCTTAGATTTTCGGGGGGCAGGATCAGATACGCAGTATTTT. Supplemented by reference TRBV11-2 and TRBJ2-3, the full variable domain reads EAGVAQSPRYKIIEKRQSVAFWCNPISGHATLYWYQQILGQGPKLLIQFQNNGVVDDSQLPKDRFSAERLKGVDSTLKIQPAKLEDSAVYLCASSLDFRGAGSDTQYFGPGTRLTVL.

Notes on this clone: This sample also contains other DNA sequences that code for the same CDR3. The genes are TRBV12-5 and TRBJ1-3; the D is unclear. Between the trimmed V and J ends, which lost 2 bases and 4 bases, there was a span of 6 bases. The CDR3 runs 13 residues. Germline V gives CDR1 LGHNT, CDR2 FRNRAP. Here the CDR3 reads CASGLLLGNTIYF. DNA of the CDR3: TGTGCTAGTGGTTTGCTCCTAGGAAACACCATATATTTT. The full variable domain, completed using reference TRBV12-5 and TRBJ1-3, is DARVTQTPRHKVTEMGQEVTMRCQPILGHNTVFWYRQTMMQGLELLAYFRNRAPLDDSGMPKDRFSAEMPDATLATLKIQPSEPRDSAVYFCASGLLLGNTIYFGEGSWLTVV.

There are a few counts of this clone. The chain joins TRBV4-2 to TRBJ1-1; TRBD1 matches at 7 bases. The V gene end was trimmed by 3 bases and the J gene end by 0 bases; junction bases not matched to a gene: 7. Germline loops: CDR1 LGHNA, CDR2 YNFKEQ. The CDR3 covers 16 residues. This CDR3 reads CASSQDGDSLNTEAFF. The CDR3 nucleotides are TGTGCCAGCAGCCAGGACGGGGACAGTTTGAACACTGAAGCTTTCTTT.

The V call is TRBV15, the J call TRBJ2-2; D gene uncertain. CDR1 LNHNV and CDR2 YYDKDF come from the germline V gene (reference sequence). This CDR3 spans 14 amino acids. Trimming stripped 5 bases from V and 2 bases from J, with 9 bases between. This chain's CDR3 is CATSASTNTGELFF. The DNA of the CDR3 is TGTGCCACCAGCGCCTCGACTAACACCGGGGAGCTGTTTTTT.

In DNA form, the CDR3 reads TGTGCCAGCAGTCGGGACACCTACGAGCAGTACGTC. As protein: CASSRDTYEQYV. The chain carries TRBV6-6 and TRBJ2-7; D perhaps matches TRBD1 (6 bases). Germline-derived CDR1 and CDR2 are MNHNY and SVGAGI (reference sequence). V was shortened by 5 bases and J by 2 bases, with 7 bases between the two germline ends. This CDR3 has 12 residues.

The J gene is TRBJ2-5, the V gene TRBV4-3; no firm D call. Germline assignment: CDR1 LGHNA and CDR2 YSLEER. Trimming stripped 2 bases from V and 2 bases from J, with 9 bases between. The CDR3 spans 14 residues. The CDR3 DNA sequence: TGCGCCAGCAGCCAAATAGGAGAGCAAGAGACCCAGTACTTC. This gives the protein CASSQIGEQETQYF.

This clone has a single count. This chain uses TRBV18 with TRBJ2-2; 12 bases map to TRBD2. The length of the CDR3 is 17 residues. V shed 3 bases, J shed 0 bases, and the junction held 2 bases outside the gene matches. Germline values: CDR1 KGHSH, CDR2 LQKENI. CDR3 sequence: CASSPWTSGANTGELFF. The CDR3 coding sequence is TGTGCCAGCTCACCGTGGACTAGCGGGGCGAACACCGGGGAGCTGTTTTTT. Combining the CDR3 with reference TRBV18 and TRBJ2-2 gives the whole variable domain NAGVMQNPRHLVRRRGQEARLRCSPMKGHSHVYWYRQLPEEGLKFMVYLQKENIIDESGMPKERFSAEFPKEGPSILRIQQVVRGDSAAYFCASSPWTSGANTGELFFGEGSRLTVL.

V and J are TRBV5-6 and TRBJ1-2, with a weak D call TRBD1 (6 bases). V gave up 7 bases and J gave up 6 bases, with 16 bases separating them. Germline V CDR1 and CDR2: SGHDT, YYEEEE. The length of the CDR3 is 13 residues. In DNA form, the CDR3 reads TGTGCCAGCCGACGGGACACCAAACATGGCTACACCTTC. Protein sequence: CASRRDTKHGYTF.